This T cell receptor beta chain is from a study of beta chain features in type 1 diabetes. This clone was picked up a small number of times. No antigen is known for it. Study-level points and caveats: TCRB CDR3 length was moderately but significantly reduced in all four CD4+ subsets of Type 1 diabetes patients.

The germline gives CDR1 MDHEN, CDR2 SYDVKM. The CDR3 is 15 residues long. Between the trimmed V and J ends, which lost 5 bases and 2 bases, there was a span of 15 bases. The entirety of the isolated RNA underwent reverse transcription, so expressed TCRB transcripts were sequenced. TCRdb keeps only in-frame clones here, not all; method: immunoSEQ multiplex PCR. This table holds about 150,000 clones, about 9.3% found once. The chain is built from TRBV28 and TRBJ1-2; tentatively, D is TRBD1 (5 bases). This clonotype was obtained from a man younger than 45 with type 1 diabetes. The sample consisted of central memory CD4+ T cells from blood. CDR3 bases: TGTGCCAGCAGTCTAGGCGGGACGGGAAACTATGGCTACACCTTC. Translating it yields CASSLGGTGNYGYTF.